This T cell receptor (beta chain) was sequenced in a study of T cell responses to AZD1222 COVID-19 vaccine. Study results and limitations: Every sample of the repertoires postdated the peak T cell response. Spike-specific TCR breadth and depth both grew after two AZD1222 doses. Within unmutated variant regions lay the reported targets of nearly half of spike-specific TCRs.

The CDR3 sequence is 13 residues long. Germline loops: CDR1 LGHNA, CDR2 YSLEER. Trimming cost V 1 base and J 6 bases, with 7 bases left between them. This clone was recorded a few times. What it binds is not known. Generated by immunoSEQ multiplex PCR, the TCRdb table keeps only in-frame clones and is missing some. The repertoire holds some 130,000 clones, with around nine tenths as singletons. Material: peripheral blood, obtained on day 0 of AZD1222 vaccination. The chain carries TRBV4-3 and TRBJ1-5; no reliable D call. This clonotype was sampled from an adult in good health. Here the CDR3 reads CASSQGLVQPQHF. As DNA, the CDR3 is TGCGCCAGCAGCCAAGGTTTGGTTCAGCCCCAGCATTTT.